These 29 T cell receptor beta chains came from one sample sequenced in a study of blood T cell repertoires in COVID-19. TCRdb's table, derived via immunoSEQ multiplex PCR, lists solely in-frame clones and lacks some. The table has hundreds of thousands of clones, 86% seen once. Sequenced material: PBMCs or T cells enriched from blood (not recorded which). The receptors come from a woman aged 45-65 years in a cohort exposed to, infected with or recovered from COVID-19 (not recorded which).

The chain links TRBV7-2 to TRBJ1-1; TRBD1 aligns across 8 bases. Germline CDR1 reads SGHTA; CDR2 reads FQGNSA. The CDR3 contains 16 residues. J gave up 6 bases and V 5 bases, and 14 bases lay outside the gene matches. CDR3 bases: TGTGCCAGCAGCCTATCGACAGGGGCCCCAAGGGCTGAAGCTTTCTTT. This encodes CASSLSTGAPRAEAFF. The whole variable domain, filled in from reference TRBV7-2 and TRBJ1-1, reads GAGVSQSPSNKVTEKGKDVELRCDPISGHTALYWYRQSLGQGLEFLIYFQGNSAPDKSGLPSDRFSAERTGGSVSTLTIQRTQQEDSAVYLCASSLSTGAPRAEAFFGQGTRLTVV.

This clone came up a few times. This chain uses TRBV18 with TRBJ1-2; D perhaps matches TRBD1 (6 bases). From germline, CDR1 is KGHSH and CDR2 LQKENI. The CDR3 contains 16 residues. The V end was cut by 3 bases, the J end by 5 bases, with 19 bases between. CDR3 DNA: TGTGCCAGCTCACCCCAAGGTCATACAGGGCTGTATGGCTACACCTTC. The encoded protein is CASSPQGHTGLYGYTF.

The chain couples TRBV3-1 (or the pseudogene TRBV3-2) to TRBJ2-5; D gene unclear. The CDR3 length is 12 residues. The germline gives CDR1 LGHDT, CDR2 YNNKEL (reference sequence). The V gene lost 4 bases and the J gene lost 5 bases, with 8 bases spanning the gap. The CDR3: CASSPSRETQYF. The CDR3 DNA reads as TGTGCCAGCAGCCCGAGCCGGGAGACCCAGTACTTC.

The CDR3 region is CASSLGAGPDYGYTF. The CDR3 coding sequence is TGCGCCAGCAGCTTGGGCGCGGGGCCGGACTATGGCTACACCTTC. The gene calls are TRBV5-1 and TRBJ1-2; D perhaps matches TRBD1 (5 bases). V dropped 0 bases and J dropped 3 bases, with 12 bases sitting between them. This CDR3 is built from 15 residues. Germline V gene lookup returns CDR1 SGHRS and CDR2 YFSETQ.

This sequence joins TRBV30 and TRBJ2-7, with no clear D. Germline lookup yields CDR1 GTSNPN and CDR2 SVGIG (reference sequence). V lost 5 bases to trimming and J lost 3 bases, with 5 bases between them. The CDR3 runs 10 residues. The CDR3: CAWGYYEQYF. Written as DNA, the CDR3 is TGTGCCTGGGGGTACTACGAGCAGTACTTC.

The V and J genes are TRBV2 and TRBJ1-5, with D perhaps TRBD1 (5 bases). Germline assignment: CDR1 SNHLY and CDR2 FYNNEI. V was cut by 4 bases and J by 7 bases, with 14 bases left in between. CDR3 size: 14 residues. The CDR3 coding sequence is TGTGCCAGCAGTGGGAAGGGGTACGGCCAGCCCCAGCATTTT. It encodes CASSGKGYGQPQHF.

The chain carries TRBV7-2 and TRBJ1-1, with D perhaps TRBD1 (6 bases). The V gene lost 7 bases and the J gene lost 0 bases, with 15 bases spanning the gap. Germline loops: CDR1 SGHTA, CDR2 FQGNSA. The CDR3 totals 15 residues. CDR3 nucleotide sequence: TGTGCCAGCACCACCTCCGGACAGCTGAACACTGAAGCTTTCTTT. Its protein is CASTTSGQLNTEAFF.

The DNA of the CDR3 is TGTGCCAGCAGCTTAGGCCTAAAGGGGGGGGCCGAGCAGTACTTC. This sequence encodes CASSLGLKGGAEQYF. The genes are TRBV13 and TRBJ2-7, with D possibly being TRBD2 (7 bases). The CDR3 totals 15 residues. Per germline, CDR1 PRHDT and CDR2 FYEKMQ (reference sequence). V was cut by 0 bases and J by 6 bases, with 15 bases left in between.

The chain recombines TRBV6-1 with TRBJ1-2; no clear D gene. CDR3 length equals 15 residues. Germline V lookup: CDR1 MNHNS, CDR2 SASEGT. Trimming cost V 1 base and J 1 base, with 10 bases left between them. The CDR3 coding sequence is TGTGCCAGCAGTGAAGAACGCGGGAATAACTATGGCTACACCTTC. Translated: CASSEERGNNYGYTF.

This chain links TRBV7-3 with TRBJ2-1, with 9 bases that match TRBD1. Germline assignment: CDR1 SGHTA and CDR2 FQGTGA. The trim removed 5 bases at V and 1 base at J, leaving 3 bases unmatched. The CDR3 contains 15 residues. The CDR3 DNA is TGTGCCAGCAGCGCGGGACAGGGATCCTACAATGAGCAGTTCTTC. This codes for CASSAGQGSYNEQFF.

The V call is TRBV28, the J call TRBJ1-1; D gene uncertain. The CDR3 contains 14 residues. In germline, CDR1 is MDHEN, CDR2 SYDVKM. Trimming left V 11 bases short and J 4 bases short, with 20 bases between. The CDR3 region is CARRGWGRSTEAFF. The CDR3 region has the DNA TGTGCCCGCCGAGGGTGGGGAAGATCCACTGAAGCTTTCTTT.

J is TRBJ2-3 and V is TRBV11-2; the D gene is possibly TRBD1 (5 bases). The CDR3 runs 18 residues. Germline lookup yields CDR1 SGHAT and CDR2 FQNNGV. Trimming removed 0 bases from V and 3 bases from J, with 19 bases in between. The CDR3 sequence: CASSLDQLQGMWTDTQYF. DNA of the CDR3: TGTGCCAGCAGCTTAGATCAATTGCAGGGAATGTGGACAGATACGCAGTATTTT.

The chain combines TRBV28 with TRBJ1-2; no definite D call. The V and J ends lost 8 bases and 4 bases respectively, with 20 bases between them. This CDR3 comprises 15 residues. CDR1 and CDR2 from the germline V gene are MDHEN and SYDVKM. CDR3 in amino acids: CASRPSLGLRYGYTF. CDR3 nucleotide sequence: TGTGCCAGCCGCCCCTCACTCGGACTTCGCTATGGCTACACCTTC.

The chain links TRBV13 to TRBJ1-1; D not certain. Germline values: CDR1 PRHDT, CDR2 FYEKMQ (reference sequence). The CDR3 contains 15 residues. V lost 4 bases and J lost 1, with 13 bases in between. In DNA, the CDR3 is TGTGCCAGCAGCTCCTGGCGGGCAGGGAACACTGAAGCTTTCTTT. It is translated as CASSSWRAGNTEAFF.

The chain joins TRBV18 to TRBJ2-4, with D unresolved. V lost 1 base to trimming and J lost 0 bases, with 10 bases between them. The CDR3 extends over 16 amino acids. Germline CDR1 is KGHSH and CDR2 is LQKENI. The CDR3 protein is CASSPQSGLAKNIQYF. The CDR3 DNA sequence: TGTGCCAGCTCACCACAGTCGGGTTTAGCCAAAAACATTCAGTACTTC.

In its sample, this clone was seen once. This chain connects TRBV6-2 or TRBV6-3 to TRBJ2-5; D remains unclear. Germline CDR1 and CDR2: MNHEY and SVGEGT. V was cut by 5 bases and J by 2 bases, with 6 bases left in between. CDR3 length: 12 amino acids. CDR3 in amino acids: CASSRRQETQYF. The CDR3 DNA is TGTGCCAGCAGTCGGCGGCAAGAGACCCAGTACTTC.

CDR3 region: CAGEGGQYF. CDR3 in DNA: TGTGCCGGGGAGGGCGGGCAGTACTTC. V usage is TRBV24-1 and J usage is TRBJ2-7, with 7 positions matching TRBD2. Germline V gene sequence: CDR1 KGHDR, CDR2 SFDVKD. V dropped 12 bases and J dropped 9; count of bases not matched to a gene: 4. The CDR3 runs 9 residues.

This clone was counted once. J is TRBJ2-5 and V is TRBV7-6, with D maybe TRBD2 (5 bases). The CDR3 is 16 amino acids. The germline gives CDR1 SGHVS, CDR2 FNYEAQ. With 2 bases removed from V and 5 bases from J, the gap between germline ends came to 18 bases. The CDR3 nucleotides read TGTGCCAGCAGCTTACTTGCCCGGGGAAAAGGCGAGACCCAGTACTTC. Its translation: CASSLLARGKGETQYF.

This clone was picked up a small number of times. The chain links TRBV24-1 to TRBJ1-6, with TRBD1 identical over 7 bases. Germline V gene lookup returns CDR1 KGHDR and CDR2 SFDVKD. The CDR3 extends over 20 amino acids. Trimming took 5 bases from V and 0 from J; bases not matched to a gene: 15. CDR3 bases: TGTGCCACCAGTGCCGGACAGGACCGAGCCTTAAGCTCCTATAATTCACCCCTCCACTTT. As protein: CATSAGQDRALSSYNSPLHF.

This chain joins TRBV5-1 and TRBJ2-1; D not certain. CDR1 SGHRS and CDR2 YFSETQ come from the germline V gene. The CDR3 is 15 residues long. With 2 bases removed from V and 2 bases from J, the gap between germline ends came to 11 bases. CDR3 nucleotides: TGCGCCAGCAGCTTCGCAACTGCCACCTACAATGAGCAGTTCTTC. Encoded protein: CASSFATATYNEQFF.

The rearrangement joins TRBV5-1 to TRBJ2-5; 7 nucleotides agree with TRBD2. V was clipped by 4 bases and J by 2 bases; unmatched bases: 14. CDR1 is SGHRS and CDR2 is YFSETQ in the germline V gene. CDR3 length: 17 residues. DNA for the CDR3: TGCGCCAGCAGCCCGGGTGCTCCGGGGGGACCGCAAGAGACCCAGTACTTC. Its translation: CASSPGAPGGPQETQYF. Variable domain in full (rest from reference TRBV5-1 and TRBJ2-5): KAGVTQTPRYLIKTRGQQVTLSCSPISGHRSVSWYQQTPGQGLQFLFEYFSETQRNKGNFPGRFSGRQFSNSRSEMNVSTLELGDSALYLCASSPGAPGGPQETQYFGPGTRLLVL.

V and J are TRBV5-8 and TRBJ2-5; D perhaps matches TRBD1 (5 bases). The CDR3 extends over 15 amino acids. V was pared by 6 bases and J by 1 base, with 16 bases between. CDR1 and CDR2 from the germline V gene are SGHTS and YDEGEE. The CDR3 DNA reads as TGTGCCAGCATTAGGGGCAGGGTGTTCCAAGAGACCCAGTACTTC. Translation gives CASIRGRVFQETQYF.

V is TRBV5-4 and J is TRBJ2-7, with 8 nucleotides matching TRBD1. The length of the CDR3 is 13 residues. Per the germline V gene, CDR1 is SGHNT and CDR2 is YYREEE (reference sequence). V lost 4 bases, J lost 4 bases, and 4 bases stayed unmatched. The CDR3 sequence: CASSDTGGYEQYF. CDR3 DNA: TGTGCCAGCAGCGATACAGGGGGGTACGAGCAGTACTTC.

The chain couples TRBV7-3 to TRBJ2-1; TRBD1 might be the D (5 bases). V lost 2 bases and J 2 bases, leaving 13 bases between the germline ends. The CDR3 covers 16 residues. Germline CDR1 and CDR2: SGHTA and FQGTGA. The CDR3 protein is CASSLEQGIPYNEQFF. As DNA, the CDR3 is TGTGCCAGCAGCTTAGAGCAGGGCATACCCTACAATGAGCAGTTCTTC.

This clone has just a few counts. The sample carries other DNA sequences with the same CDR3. The CDR3 nucleotides read TGTGCCAGCAGCCGGTCGGGTAGCGGGGGCGAGCAGTTCTTC. Amino acids: CASSRSGSGGEQFF. The chain is built from TRBV7-3 and TRBJ2-1, with TRBD2 identical over 9 bases. Germline V gene data show CDR1 as SGHTA and CDR2 as FQGTGA. V lost 5 bases, J lost 10 bases, and 9 bases stayed unmatched. CDR3 length: 14 amino acids.

The CDR3 sequence is CASSVVGSSYEQYF. The CDR3 DNA reads TGTGCCAGCAGCGTAGTCGGGAGCTCCTACGAGCAGTACTTC. The chain links TRBV9 to TRBJ2-7; perhaps TRBD2 as D (6 bases). Germline values: CDR1 SGDLS, CDR2 YYNGEE. The CDR3 runs 14 residues. V lost 0 bases and J 0 bases, leaving 7 bases between the germline ends.

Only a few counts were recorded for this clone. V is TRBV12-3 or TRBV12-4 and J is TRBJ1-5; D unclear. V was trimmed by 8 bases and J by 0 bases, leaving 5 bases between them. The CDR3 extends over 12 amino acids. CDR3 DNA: TGTGCCAGCGGCCTTAGCAATCAGCCCCAGCATTTT. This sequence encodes CASGLSNQPQHF.

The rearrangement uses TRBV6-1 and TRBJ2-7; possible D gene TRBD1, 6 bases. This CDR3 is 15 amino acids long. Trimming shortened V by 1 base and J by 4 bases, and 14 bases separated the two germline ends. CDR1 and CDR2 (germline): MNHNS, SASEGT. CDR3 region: CASSEDNRVRYEQYF. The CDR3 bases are TGTGCCAGCAGTGAAGACAACAGGGTCAGATACGAGCAGTACTTC.

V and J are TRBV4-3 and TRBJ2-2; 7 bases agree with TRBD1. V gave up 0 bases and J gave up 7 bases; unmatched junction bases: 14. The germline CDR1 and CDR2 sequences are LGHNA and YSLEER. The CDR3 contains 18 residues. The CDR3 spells CASSQDARGQTFGGELFF. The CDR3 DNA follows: TGCGCCAGCAGCCAAGATGCCAGGGGACAGACCTTTGGCGGGGAGCTGTTTTTT.